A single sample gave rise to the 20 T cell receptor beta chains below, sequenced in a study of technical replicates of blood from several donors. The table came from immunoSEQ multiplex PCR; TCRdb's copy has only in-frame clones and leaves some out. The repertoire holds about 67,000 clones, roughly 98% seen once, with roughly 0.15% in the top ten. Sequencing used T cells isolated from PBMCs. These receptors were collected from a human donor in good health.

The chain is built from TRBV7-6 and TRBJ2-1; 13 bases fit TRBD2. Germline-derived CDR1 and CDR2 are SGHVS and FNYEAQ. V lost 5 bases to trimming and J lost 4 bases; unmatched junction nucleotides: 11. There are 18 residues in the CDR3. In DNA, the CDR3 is TGTGCCAGCAGCCGCAGTACTAGCGGGAGGGTAGGGTACAATGAGCAGTTCTTC. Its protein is CASSRSTSGRVGYNEQFF.

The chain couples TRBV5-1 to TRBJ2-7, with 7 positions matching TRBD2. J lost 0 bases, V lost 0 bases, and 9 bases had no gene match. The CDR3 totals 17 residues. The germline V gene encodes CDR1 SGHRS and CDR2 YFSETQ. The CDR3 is CASSLGEGQAFSYEQYF. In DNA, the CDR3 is TGCGCCAGCAGCTTGGGGGAGGGTCAGGCCTTCTCCTACGAGCAGTACTTC.

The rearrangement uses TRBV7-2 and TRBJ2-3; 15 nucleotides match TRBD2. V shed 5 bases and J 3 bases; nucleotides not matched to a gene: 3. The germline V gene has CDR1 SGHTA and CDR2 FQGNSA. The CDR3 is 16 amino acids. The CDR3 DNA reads TGTGCCAGCAGCCGAGGGACTAGCGGGGGGACAGATACGCAGTATTTT. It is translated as CASSRGTSGGTDTQYF.

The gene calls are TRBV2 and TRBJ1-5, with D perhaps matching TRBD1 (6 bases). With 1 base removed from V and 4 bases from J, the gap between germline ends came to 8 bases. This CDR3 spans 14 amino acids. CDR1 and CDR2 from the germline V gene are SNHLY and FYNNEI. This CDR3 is CASSEEGGNQPQHF. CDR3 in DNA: TGTGCCAGCAGTGAAGAAGGGGGAAATCAGCCCCAGCATTTT.

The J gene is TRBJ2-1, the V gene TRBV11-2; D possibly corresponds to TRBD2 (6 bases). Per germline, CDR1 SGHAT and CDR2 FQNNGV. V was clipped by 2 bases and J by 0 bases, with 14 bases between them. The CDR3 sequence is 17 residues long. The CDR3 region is CASSLFNAGSSYNEQFF. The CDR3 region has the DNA TGTGCCAGCAGCTTATTCAATGCGGGGAGCTCCTACAATGAGCAGTTCTTC. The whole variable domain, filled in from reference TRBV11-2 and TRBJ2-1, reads EAGVAQSPRYKIIEKRQSVAFWCNPISGHATLYWYQQILGQGPKLLIQFQNNGVVDDSQLPKDRFSAERLKGVDSTLKIQPAKLEDSAVYLCASSLFNAGSSYNEQFFGPGTRLTVL.

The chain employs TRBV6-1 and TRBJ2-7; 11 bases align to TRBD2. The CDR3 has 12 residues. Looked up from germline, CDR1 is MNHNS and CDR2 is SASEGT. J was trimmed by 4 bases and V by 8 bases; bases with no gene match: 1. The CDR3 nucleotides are TGTGCCAGCGGGACTAGCGGATACGAGCAGTACTTC. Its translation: CASGTSGYEQYF.

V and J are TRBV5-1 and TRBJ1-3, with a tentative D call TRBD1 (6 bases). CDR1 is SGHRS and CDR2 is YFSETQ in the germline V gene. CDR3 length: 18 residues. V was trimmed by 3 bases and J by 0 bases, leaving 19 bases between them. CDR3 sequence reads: CASSSGGGQPISGNTIYF. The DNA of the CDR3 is TGCGCCAGCAGCTCCGGAGGTGGACAGCCGATCTCTGGAAACACCATATATTTT.

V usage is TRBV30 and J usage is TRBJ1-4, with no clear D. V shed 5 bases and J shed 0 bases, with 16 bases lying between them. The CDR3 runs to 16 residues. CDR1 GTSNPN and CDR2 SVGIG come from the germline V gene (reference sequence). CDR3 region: CAWGGRGRTTNEKLFF. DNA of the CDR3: TGTGCCTGGGGTGGGCGGGGTAGGACAACTAATGAAAAACTGTTTTTT.

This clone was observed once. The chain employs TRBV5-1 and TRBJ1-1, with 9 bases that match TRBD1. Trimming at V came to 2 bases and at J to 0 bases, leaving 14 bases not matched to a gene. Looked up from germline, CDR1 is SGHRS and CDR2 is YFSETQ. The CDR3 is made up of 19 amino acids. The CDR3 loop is CASSFRVPRDREVNTEAFF. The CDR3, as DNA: TGCGCCAGCAGCTTTCGTGTCCCCCGGGACAGGGAAGTGAACACTGAAGCTTTCTTT.

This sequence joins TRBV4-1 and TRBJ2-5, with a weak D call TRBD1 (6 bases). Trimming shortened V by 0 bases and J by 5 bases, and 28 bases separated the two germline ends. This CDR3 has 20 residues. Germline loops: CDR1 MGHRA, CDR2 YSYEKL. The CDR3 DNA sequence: TGCGCCAGCAGCCAAGACTCGGGGCAGGGGATTTGGTGGGGAGCTGAGACCCAGTACTTC. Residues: CASSQDSGQGIWWGAETQYF.

This chain's CDR3 is CASISTGTYGYTF. DNA for the CDR3: TGTGCCAGCATATCGACAGGGACCTATGGCTACACCTTC. The genes are TRBV6-1 and TRBJ1-2, with TRBD1 identical over 7 bases. The CDR3 loop spans 13 amino acids. J was trimmed by 4 bases and V by 7 bases; bases with no gene match: 6. Germline V gives CDR1 MNHNS, CDR2 SASEGT.

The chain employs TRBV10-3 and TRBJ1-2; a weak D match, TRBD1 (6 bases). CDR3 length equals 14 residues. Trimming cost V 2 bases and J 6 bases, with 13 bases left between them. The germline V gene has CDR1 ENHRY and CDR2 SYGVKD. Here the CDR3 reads CAISEGQIVHGYTF. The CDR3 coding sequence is TGTGCCATCAGTGAGGGACAGATCGTACATGGCTACACCTTC.

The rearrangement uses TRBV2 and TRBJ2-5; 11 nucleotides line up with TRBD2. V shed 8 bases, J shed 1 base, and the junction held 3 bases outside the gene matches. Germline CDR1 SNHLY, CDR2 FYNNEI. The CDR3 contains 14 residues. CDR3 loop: CASFSGGGQETQYF. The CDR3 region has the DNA TGTGCCAGCTTTAGCGGGGGGGGCCAAGAGACCCAGTACTTC.

CDR3: CASSSTDSGELFF. Here the CDR3 DNA reads TGTGCCAGCAGCTCGACGGACAGCGGGGAGCTGTTTTTT. The chain joins TRBV14 to TRBJ2-2, with a weak D call TRBD1 (6 bases). Trimming removed 5 bases at V and 7 bases at J, with 11 bases between. The CDR3 has 13 amino acids. Germline CDR1 SGHDN, CDR2 FVKESK.

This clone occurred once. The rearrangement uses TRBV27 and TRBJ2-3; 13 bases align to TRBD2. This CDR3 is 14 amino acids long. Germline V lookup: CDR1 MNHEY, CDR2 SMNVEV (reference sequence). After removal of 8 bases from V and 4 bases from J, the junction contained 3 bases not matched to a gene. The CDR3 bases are TGTGCCAGCGGGGGACTAGCGGGATCAGATACGCAGTATTTT. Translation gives CASGGLAGSDTQYF.

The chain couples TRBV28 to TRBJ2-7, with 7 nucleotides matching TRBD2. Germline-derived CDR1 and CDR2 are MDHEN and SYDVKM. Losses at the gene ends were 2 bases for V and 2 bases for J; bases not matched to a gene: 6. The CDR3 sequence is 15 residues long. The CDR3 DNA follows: TGTGCCAGCAGTTTAGGGGGGGGAGGGACCTACGAGCAGTACTTC. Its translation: CASSLGGGGTYEQYF.

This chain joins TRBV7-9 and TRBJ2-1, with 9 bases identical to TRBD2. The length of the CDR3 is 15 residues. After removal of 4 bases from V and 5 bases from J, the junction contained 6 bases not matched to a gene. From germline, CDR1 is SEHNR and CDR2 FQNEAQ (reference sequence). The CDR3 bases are TGTGCCAGCAGCTCCCTAGCGGGAAGGAACAATGAGCAGTTCTTC. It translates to CASSSLAGRNNEQFF.

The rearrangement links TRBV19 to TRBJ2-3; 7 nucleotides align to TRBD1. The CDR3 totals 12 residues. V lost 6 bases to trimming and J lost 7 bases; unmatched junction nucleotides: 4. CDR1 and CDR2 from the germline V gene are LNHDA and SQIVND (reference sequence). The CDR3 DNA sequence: TGTGCCAGTAGCGGGACAGCCAATACGCAGTATTTT. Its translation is CASSGTANTQYF.

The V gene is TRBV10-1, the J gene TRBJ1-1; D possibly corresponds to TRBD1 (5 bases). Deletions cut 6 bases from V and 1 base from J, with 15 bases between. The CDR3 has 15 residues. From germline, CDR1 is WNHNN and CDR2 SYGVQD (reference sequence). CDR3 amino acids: CASSRTRAPNTEAFF. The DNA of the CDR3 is TGCGCCAGCAGCAGAACCAGGGCGCCGAACACTGAAGCTTTCTTT.

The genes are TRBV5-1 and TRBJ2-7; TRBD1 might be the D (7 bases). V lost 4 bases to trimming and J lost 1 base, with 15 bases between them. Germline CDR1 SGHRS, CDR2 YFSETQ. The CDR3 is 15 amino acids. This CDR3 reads CASSRGTVNSYEQYF. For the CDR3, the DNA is TGCGCCAGCAGCCGGGGGACAGTGAATTCCTACGAGCAGTACTTC.